This T cell receptor (beta chain) was sequenced for a study of shared clonotypes between healthy human individuals. Positively selected for CCR7, the CD45RO-negative cells used as naive CD8 cells excluded terminally differentiated effector memory CD45RA+ cells. Profiled with immunoSEQ multiplex PCR; TCRdb holds only in-frame clones, not every one. The table includes some 2.1 million clones, approximately 95% detected once. The CDR3 contains 14 residues. Germline CDR1 is ENHRY and CDR2 is SYGVKD. V was shortened by 8 bases and J by 9 bases, with 20 bases between the two germline ends. The sequencing sample was made of naive CD8+ T cells sorted from blood. The chain links TRBV10-3 to TRBJ2-1; either TRBD1 or TRBD2 may supply D (5 bases each). The source is a man aged 18 to 29 in good health. The CDR3 here is CAISTALRDLEQFF. In DNA form, the CDR3 reads TGTGCCATCTCAACGGCCCTCCGGGACCTTGAGCAGTTCTTC.